The entry that follows covers one TCR beta chain sequence. The antigen is undetermined. Naive CD8 cells, CD45RO-negative and positively selected for CCR7, excluded terminally differentiated effector memory CD45RA+ cells. This sample was included in a study of shared clonotypes between healthy human individuals. Across the whole study: Each donor contributed plates that comprised three CD4 naive, three CD4 memory, two CD8 naive and one CD8 memory.

The CDR3 has 15 residues. The V end lost 4 bases, the J end lost 3 bases, and 17 bases lay between the germline ends. The germline gives CDR1 SGHDT, CDR2 YYEEEE. The study, taken as a whole, reports: Non-shared clonotypes displayed generation probabilities falling below those of clonotypes present in all four donors. Around 5% of naive CD4 clonotypes were common to a few donors.

Splitting of each subset's genomic DNA was done evenly across several immunoSEQ plates. Profiled with immunoSEQ multiplex PCR; TCRdb holds only in-frame clones, not every one. The repertoire holds around 2,000,000 clones, with approximately 94% as singletons. The chain joins TRBV5-6 to TRBJ2-7; D is perhaps TRBD1 (6 bases). Input material: naive CD8+ T cells sorted from blood. This TCR derives from a man aged 18 to 30 in good health. The CDR3 DNA reads as TGTGCCAGCAGCCTGGCCGATCCAGGGGTCTACGAGCAGTACTTC. Translation: CASSLADPGVYEQYF.